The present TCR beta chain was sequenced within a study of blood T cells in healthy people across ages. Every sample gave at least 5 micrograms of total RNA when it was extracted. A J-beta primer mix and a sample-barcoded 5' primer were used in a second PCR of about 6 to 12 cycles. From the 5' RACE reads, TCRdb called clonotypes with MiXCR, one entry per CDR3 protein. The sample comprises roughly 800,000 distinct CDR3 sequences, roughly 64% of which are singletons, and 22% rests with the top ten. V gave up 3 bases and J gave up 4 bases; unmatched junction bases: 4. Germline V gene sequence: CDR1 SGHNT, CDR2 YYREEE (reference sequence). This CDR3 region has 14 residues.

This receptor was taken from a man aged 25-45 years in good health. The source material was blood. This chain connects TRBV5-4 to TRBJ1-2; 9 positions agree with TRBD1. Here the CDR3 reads CASSSGQGVYGYTF. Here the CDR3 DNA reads TGTGCCAGCAGCTCGGGACAGGGTGTCTATGGCTACACCTTC.